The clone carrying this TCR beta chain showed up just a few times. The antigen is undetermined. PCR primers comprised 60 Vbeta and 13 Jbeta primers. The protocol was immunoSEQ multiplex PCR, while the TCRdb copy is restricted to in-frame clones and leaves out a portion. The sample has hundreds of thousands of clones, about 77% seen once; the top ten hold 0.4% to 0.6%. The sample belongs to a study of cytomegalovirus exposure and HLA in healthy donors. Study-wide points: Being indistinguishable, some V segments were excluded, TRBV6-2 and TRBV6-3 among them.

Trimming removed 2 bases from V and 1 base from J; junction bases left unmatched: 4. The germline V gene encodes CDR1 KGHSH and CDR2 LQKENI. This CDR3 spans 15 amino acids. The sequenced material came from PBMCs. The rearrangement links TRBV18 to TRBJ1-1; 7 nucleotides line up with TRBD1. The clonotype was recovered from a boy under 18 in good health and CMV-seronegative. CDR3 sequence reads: CASSPDRATNTEAFF. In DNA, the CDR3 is TGTGCCAGCTCACCAGACAGGGCTACGAACACTGAAGCTTTCTTT.